This T cell receptor (beta chain) was obtained from a study of T cells in Graves' hyperthyroidism and ophthalmopathy. This clonotype has a count of ten or more. Progressors' blood was drawn at hyperthyroidism diagnosis, before ophthalmopathy symptoms. RNA transcripts gave rise to amplified TCR beta CDR3 regions. The HTBI primer set served for first-round RT-PCR of the TCR CDR3. One entry per CDR3 protein, called by TCRdb with MiXCR from the multiplex PCR reads. The sample lists roughly 360,000 distinct CDR3 sequences, about 13% seen once, with less than 25% in the top ten. Between the trimmed V and J ends, which lost 6 bases and 0 bases, there was a span of 14 bases. The length of the CDR3 is 14 residues. Germline values: CDR1 DFQATT, CDR2 SNEGSKA (reference sequence).

The genes are TRBV20-1 and TRBJ1-1, with D unclear. This TCR was recovered from a young man with Graves' hyperthyroidism that later progressed to Graves' ophthalmopathy. The sequenced material came from blood. CDR3: CSAPEVGMNTEAFF. For the CDR3, the DNA is TGCAGTGCCCCCGAGGTGGGGATGAACACTGAAGCTTTCTTT.